This passage covers 10 T cell receptor beta chains from one sample sequenced in a study of blood T cell repertoires in COVID-19 (dated by TCRdb to 2018 to 2020). To prepare the library, the immunoSEQ multiplex PCR assay was applied. The immuneACCESS repertoire file appears here via TCRdb, limited to in-frame rearrangements. These files lack a portion of the clones; in checked studies, under half of the deficit traces to unresolved V genes, and the cause of the others is not known. The sample has fewer than 400,000 clones on record, about 85% of them singletons. The ten largest account for under 4% of the sample. The material sequenced was peripheral blood. The receptors shown here come from a woman younger than 30 with acute or convalescent COVID-19.

In the case of this clone: Different DNA sequences within this sample yield the same CDR3. The chain carries TRBV28 and TRBJ1-5, with no clear D. Germline CDR1 MDHEN, CDR2 SYDVKM. This CDR3 has 12 residues. Trimming shortened V by 6 bases and J by 2 bases, and 5 bases separated the two germline ends. This chain's CDR3 is CASSRGNQPQHF. In DNA form, the CDR3 reads TGTGCCAGCAGCCGCGGCAATCAGCCCCAGCATTTT.

The CDR3 coding sequence is TGCGCCAGCAGTAAACAGGGGAGACTATTCAATCAGCCCCAGCATTTT. It codes for CASSKQGRLFNQPQHF. The chain carries TRBV23-1 and TRBJ1-5; 7 nucleotides align to TRBD1. TRBV23-1 is assigned to the ORF class and has an uncertain function. V shed 5 bases and J 3 bases; nucleotides not matched to a gene: 10. The CDR3 length is 16 residues.

The CDR3 DNA is TGTGCCAGCAGTGACCGGGGTGACTACTCTGGAAACACCATATATTTT. As protein: CASSDRGDYSGNTIYF. The J gene is TRBJ1-3, the V gene TRBV6-1; no definite D call. This CDR3 spans 16 amino acids. Germline V gives CDR1 MNHNS, CDR2 SASEGT. Trimming took 3 bases from V and 0 from J, leaving 12 bases between them.

This clone was counted only a few times. The V and J genes are TRBV19 and TRBJ1-5, with TRBD1 matching over 9 bases. V gave up 5 bases and J gave up 4 bases; unmatched junction bases: 3. This CDR3 is built from 14 residues. The V gene's germline CDR1 is LNHDA and CDR2 SQIVND (reference sequence). The CDR3 DNA is TGTGCCAGTAGTGAGACAGGGGGGAATCAGCCCCAGCATTTT. It specifies CASSETGGNQPQHF.

This chain links TRBV19 with TRBJ1-2, with a weak D call TRBD1 (6 bases). The CDR3 has 17 residues. Germline CDR1 and CDR2: LNHDA and SQIVND (reference sequence). Trimming left V 2 bases short and J 3 bases short, with 19 bases between. CDR3 coding DNA: TGTGCCAGTAGTATACACCCCGAAGGACAGCCCGACTATGGCTACACCTTC. Translated, it gives CASSIHPEGQPDYGYTF.

The chain combines TRBV9 with TRBJ1-1; D is ambiguous. The CDR3 is 15 residues long. The germline V and J ends were trimmed by 3 bases and 1 base, with 13 bases remaining between them. CDR1 is SGDLS and CDR2 is YYNGEE in the germline V gene. CDR3 DNA: TGTGCCAGCAGCGAAGCAACTGGTGGGAACACTGAAGCTTTCTTT. The encoded protein is CASSEATGGNTEAFF.

V is TRBV19 and J is TRBJ2-7; D is possibly TRBD2 (6 bases). Trimming cost V 5 bases and J 0 bases, with 11 bases left between them. The CDR3 contains 14 residues. Germline CDR1 reads LNHDA; CDR2 reads SQIVND (reference sequence). The CDR3, as DNA: TGTGCCAGTAGTGGGACTTTCCGCTCCTACGAGCAGTACTTC. Translating gives CASSGTFRSYEQYF.

This clone has only a few counts. The chain recombines TRBV25-1 with TRBJ1-4; the match to TRBD1 covers 9 bases. Germline CDR1 is MGHDK and CDR2 is SYGVNS. The CDR3 covers 15 residues. V shed 3 bases, J shed 10 bases, and the junction held 9 bases outside the gene matches. DNA for the CDR3: TGTGCCAGCAGTGACTTGGACAGGGGTCTCGGAAAACTGTTTTTT. Encoded protein: CASSDLDRGLGKLFF.

This clone was counted a few times. The J gene is TRBJ1-2, the V gene TRBV7-2; D is uncertain. The germline gives CDR1 SGHTA, CDR2 FQGNSA. This CDR3 contains 15 residues. V was trimmed by 0 bases and J by 2 bases, leaving 10 bases between them. CDR3 residues: CASSLAHLENYGYTF. The CDR3 DNA is TGTGCCAGCAGCTTAGCGCATTTAGAGAACTATGGCTACACCTTC.

The chain links TRBV15 to TRBJ1-6, with TRBD1 as a possible D gene (6 bases). From germline, CDR1 is LNHNV and CDR2 YYDKDF (reference sequence). The CDR3 has 17 residues. V gave up 0 bases and J gave up 7 bases, with 16 bases separating them. The CDR3 loop reads CATSRDPPGAVNSPLHF. The CDR3 nucleotides are TGTGCCACCAGCAGAGATCCCCCAGGGGCCGTAAATTCACCCCTCCACTTT. The full variable domain, rest sourced from reference TRBV15 and TRBJ1-6, is DAMVIQNPRYQVTQFGKPVTLSCSQTLNHNVMYWYQQKSSQAPKLLFHYYDKDFNNEADTPDNFQSRRPNTSFCFLDIRSPGLGDTAMYLCATSRDPPGAVNSPLHFGNGTRLTVT.